This T cell receptor beta chain came from a study of tissue T cells after allogeneic stem cell transplantation. Whole-study findings and limits: Which tissue TCRs were alloreactive or antigen-specific was not determined. Some clones might be persisting host cells. Within patients, tissue anatomy strongly shaped TCR repertoire composition.

This clone was observed a single time. Its antigen is currently unknown. CDR3 size: 16 residues. The V gene end was trimmed by 2 bases and the J gene end by 9 bases; junction bases not matched to a gene: 10. The germline gives CDR1 SGHTS, CDR2 YDEGEE. The protocol was immunoSEQ multiplex PCR, while the TCRdb copy is restricted to in-frame clones and leaves out a portion. The repertoire holds about 6,300 clones, with 70% as singletons. This clonotype was obtained from a woman aged 18-50 years with breast cancer. The specimen was tissue from the rectum, collected at autopsy. The gene calls are TRBV5-8 and TRBJ2-1, with TRBD1 matching 11 bases. The CDR3 region has the DNA TGTGCCAGCAGCTTATGGGGACAGGGGGGCGAGGGTGAGCAGTTCTTC. It translates to CASSLWGQGGEGEQFF.